The 3 T cell receptor beta chains reported below all come from one sample, sequenced in a study of shared clonotypes between healthy human individuals. Sequencing was performed with immunoSEQ multiplex PCR; in TCRdb, only in-frame clones are kept and a portion is missing. Seen here are roughly 300,000 clones, more than 60% observed once, and the top ten hold roughly 10%. The sample was memory CD4+ T cells sorted from blood. Specified subset: CD45RA-negative fraction. The receptors stem from a man aged 25-40 years in good health.

The genes are TRBV19 and TRBJ2-3; maybe TRBD2 (5 bases). The CDR3 length is 20 residues. Germline assignment: CDR1 LNHDA and CDR2 SQIVND (reference sequence). V lost 5 bases and J lost 4, with 31 bases in between. CDR3 region: CASSPSPGIGVVGKADTQYF. The CDR3, as DNA: TGTGCCAGTAGTCCGAGTCCCGGGATAGGTGTGGTTGGCAAGGCAGATACGCAGTATTTT. The full variable domain, completed using reference TRBV19 and TRBJ2-3, is DGGITQSPKYLFRKEGQNVTLSCEQNLNHDAMYWYRQDPGQGLRLIYYSQIVNDFQKGDIAEGYSVSREKKESFPLTVTSAQKNPTAFYLCASSPSPGIGVVGKADTQYFGPGTRLTVL.

The gene calls are TRBV14 and TRBJ2-3; no definite D call. The CDR3 covers 14 residues. Trimming took off 5 bases at V and 2 bases at J, with 11 bases between the two ends. CDR1 is SGHDN and CDR2 is FVKESK in the germline V gene. The DNA for the CDR3 is TGTGCCAGCAGCGCGGCGGTTTTCACAGATACGCAGTATTTT. Amino acid sequence: CASSAAVFTDTQYF.

This clone was found a few times. The V call is TRBV5-1, the J call TRBJ2-3; D gene ambiguous. CDR1 is SGHRS and CDR2 is YFSETQ in the germline V gene. V shed 0 bases and J shed 2 bases, with 7 bases lying between them. The CDR3 contains 14 residues. DNA of the CDR3: TGCGCCAGCAGCTTGGCTGCGATCACAGATACGCAGTATTTT. It translates to CASSLAAITDTQYF.